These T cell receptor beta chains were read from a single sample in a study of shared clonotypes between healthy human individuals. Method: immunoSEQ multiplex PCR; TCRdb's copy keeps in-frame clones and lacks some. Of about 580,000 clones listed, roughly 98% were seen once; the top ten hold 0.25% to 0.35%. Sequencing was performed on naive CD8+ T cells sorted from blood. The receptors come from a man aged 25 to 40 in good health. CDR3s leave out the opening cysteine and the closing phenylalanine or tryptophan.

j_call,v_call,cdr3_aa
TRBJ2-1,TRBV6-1,ASSERAGPTGTNNEQF
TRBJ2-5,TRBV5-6,ASSLDSGQGFAETQY
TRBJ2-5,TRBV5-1,ASSLDTGGETQY
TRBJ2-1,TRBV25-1,ASSGPGTNYNEQF
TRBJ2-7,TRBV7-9,ASNRQGPYEQY
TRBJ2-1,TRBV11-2,ASSGYGTSGRSEQF
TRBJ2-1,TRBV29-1,SVMGNEGYEQF
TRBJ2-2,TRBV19,ASSIGSGELF
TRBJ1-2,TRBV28,ASSFDSPNYGYT
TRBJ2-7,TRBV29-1,SVARDNSYEQY
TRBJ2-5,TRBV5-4,ASSHTGDGRETQY